Sequencing of this T cell receptor (beta chain) was carried out in a study of breast tumors, draining lymph nodes, adjacent tissues. General study results and limits: Most tumor T cells seemingly derive from lymph node, then expand in tumor. Tumors had less TCR diversity than lymph nodes, more than nontumor tissue. Compared with basal-like, luminal-like tumors shared significantly more repertoire with nontumor tissue.

Ten or more counts support this clonotype. As yet, its antigen is unknown. Germline V gives CDR1 PRHDT, CDR2 FYEKMQ (reference sequence). The CDR3 has 13 amino acids. V was shortened by 5 bases and J by 2 bases, with 6 bases between the two germline ends. The lymph nodes were axillary draining lymph nodes from breast cancer patients. TCRdb itself ran the multiplex PCR reads through MiXCR, one entry per CDR3 protein. The sample records about 130,000 distinct CDR3 sequences, 20% to 25% being singletons. Specimen: axillary lymph node tissue. The chain combines TRBV13 with TRBJ2-2, with D unclear. This receptor was taken from a female donor with breast cancer. Some clones in this sample may be carry-over from other donors' samples. The CDR3 sequence is CASSPVNTGELFF. In DNA form, the CDR3 reads TGTGCCAGCAGCCCAGTAAACACCGGGGAGCTGTTTTTT.